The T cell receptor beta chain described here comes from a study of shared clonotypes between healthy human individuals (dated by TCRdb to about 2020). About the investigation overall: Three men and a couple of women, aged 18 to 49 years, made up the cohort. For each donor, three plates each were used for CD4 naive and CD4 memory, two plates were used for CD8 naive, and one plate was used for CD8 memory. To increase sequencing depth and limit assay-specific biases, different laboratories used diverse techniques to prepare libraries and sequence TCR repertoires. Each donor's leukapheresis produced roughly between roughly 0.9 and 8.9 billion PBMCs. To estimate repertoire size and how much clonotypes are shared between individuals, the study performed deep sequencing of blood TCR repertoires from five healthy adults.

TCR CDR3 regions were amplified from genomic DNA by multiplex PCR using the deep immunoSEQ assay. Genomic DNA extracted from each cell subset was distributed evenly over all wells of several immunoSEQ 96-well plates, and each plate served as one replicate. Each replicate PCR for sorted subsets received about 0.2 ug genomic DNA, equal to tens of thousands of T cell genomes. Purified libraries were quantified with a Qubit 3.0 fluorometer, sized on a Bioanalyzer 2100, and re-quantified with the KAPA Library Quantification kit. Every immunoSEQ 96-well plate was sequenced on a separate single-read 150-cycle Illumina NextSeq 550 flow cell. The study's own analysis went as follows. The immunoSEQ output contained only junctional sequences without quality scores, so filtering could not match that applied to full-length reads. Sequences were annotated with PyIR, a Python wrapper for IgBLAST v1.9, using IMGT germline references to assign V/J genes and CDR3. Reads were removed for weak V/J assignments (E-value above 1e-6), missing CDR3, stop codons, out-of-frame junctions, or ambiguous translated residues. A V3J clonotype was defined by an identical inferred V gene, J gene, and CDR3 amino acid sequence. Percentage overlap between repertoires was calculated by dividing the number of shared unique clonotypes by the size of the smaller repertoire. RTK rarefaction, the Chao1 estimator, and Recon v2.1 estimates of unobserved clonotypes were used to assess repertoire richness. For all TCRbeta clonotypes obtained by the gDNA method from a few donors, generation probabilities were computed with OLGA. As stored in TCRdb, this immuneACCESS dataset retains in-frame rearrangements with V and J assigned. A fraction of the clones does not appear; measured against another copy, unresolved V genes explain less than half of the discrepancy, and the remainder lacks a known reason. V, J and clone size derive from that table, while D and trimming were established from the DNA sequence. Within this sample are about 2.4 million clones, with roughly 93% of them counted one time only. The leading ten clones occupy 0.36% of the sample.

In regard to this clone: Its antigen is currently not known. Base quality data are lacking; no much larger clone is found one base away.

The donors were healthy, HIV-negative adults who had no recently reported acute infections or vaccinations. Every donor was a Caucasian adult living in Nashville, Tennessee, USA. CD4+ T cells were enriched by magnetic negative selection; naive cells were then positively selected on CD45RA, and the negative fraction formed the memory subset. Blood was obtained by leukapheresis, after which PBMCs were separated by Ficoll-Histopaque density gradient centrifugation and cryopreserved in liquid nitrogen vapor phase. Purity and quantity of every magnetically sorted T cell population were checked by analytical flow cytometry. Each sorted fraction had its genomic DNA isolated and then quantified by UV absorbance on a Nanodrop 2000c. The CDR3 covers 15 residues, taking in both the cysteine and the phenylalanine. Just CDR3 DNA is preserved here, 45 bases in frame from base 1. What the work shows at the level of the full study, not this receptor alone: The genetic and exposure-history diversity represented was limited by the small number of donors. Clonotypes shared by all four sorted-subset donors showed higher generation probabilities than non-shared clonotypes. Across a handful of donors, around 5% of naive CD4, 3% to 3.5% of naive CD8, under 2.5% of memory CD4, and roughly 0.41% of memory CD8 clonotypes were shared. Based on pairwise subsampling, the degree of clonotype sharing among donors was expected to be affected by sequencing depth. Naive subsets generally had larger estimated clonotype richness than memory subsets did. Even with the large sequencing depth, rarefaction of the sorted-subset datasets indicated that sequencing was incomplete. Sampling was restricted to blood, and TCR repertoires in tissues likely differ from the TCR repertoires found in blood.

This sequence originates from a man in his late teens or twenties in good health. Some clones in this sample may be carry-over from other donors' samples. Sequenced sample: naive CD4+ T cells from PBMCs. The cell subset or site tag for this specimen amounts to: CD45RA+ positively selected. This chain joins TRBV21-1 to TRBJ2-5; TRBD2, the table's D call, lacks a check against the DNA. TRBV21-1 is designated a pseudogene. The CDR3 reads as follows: CAPKGRGSGSETQYF. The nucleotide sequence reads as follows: TGTGCCCCCAAAGGGAGGGGGTCCGGGTCAGAGACCCAGTACTTC.